This paragraph reports one T cell receptor beta chain. This sample is drawn from a study of blood T cell repertoires in COVID-19. Membership in each cohort depended on participant-reported clinical history. CDR3 length equals 15 residues. Between the trimmed V and J ends, which lost 5 bases and 0 bases, there was a span of 11 bases. The germline V gene encodes CDR1 SGHVS and CDR2 FNYEAQ. In the source study's methods: Researchers report that nucleated cell counts were estimated from reference gene primer amplification. Generated by immunoSEQ multiplex PCR, the TCRdb table keeps only in-frame clones and is missing some. V and J calls and clone size are given by that table; D and trimming were obtained from the DNA. Counted here are around 240,000 clones, 85% to 90% occurring once; the ten biggest clones make up 0.85% to 0.9%.

The clonotype was recovered from a man over 45 who had been exposed to COVID-19. This chain uses TRBV7-6 with TRBJ2-1; D is unclear. The sequenced sample was PBMCs or T cells enriched from blood (not recorded which). In nucleotides, the CDR3 is TGTGCCAGCAGCCCCGGCTCAGGCTCCTACAATGAGCAGTTCTTC. Its protein product is CASSPGSGSYNEQFF.